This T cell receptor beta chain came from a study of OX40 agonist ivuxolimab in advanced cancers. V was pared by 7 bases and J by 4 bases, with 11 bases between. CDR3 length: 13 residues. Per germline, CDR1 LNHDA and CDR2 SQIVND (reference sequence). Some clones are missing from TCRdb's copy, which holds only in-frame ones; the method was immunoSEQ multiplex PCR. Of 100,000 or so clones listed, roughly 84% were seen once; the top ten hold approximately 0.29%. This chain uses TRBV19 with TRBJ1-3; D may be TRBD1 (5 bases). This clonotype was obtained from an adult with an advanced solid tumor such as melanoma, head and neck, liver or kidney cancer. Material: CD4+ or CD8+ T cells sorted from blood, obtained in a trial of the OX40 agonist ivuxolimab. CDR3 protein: CASTPGPGNTIYF. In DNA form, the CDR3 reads TGTGCCAGTACCCCAGGGCCAGGAAACACCATATATTTT.